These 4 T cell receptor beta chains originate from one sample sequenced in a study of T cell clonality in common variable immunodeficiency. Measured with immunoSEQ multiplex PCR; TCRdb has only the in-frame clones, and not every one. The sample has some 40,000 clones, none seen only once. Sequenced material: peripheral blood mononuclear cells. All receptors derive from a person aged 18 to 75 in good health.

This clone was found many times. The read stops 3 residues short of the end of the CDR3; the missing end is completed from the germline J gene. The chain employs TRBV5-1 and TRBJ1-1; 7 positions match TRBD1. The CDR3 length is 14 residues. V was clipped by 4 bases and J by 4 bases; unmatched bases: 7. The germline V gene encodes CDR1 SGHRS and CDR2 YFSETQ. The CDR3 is CASSGQTGTTEAFF. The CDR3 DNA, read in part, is TGCGCCAGCAGCGGACAGACAGGGACCACTGAA.

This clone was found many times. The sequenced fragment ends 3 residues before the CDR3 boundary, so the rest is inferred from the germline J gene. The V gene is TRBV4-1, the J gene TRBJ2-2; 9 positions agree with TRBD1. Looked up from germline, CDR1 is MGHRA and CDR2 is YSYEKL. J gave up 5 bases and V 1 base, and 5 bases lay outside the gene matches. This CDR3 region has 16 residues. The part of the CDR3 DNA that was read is TGCGCCAGCAGCCAAGTGGACAGGGGAGGGACCGGGGAG. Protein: CASSQVDRGGTGE. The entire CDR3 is CASSQVDRGGTGELFF.

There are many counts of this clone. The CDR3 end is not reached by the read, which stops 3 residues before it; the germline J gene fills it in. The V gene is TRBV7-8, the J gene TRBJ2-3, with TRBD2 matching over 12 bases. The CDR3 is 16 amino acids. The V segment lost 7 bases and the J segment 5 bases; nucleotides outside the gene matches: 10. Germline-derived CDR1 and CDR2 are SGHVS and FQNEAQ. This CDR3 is CASKGGLAGKKDTQYF. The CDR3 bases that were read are TGTGCCAGCAAAGGAGGACTAGCGGGGAAAAAAGATACG.

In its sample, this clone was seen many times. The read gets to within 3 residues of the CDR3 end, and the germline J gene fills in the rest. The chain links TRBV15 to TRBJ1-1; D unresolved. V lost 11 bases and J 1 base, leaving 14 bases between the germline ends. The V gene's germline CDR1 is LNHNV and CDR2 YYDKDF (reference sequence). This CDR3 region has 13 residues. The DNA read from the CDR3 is TGTGCCGCCCTATCAGGAACGAACACTGAA. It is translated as CAALSGTNTE. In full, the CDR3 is CAALSGTNTEAFF.